What follows are 18 T cell receptor beta chains derived from one specimen sequenced in a study of blood T cell repertoires in COVID-19. Here immunoSEQ multiplex PCR was the method, and the copy in TCRdb shows in-frame clones only, minus some. The data contain 250,000 to 350,000 clones, 80% to 90% of them singletons. The sequencing sample was made of peripheral blood. The receptors were gathered from a woman aged 50 to 60 with acute or convalescent COVID-19.

CDR3 sequence (DNA): TGTGCCAGCAGTCCCCCAGGGAACACTGAAGCTTTCTTT. Residues: CASSPPGNTEAFF. The chain employs TRBV6-6 and TRBJ1-1; D gene unclear. The CDR3 consists of 13 residues. The V gene lost 5 bases and the J gene lost 1 base, with 8 bases spanning the gap. CDR1 is MNHNY, CDR2 SVGAGI, per germline (reference sequence).

The V and J genes are TRBV27 and TRBJ2-3; D call uncertain. Deletions cut 4 bases from V and 2 bases from J, with 7 bases between. The CDR3 runs 13 residues. Per the germline V gene, CDR1 is MNHEY and CDR2 is SMNVEV (reference sequence). Here the CDR3 reads CASSWAITDTQYF. The CDR3, as DNA: TGTGCCAGCAGTTGGGCCATCACAGATACGCAGTATTTT.

About this clone: At the DNA level, this CDR3 is encoded by other sequences in the same sample as well. The V and J genes are TRBV19 and TRBJ1-2, with 7 bases lining up with TRBD1. Germline V gene sequence: CDR1 LNHDA, CDR2 SQIVND (reference sequence). This CDR3 contains 13 residues. After removal of 6 bases from V and 2 bases from J, the junction contained 3 bases not matched to a gene. In DNA form, the CDR3 reads TGTGCCAGTAGCGGACAGGCAAACTATGGCTACACCTTC. The encoded protein is CASSGQANYGYTF.

This sequence joins TRBV2 and TRBJ2-7; 8 positions match TRBD1. Per germline, CDR1 SNHLY and CDR2 FYNNEI. V lost 6 bases and J lost 1; bases outside the gene matches: 5. The CDR3 is 14 residues long. The chain's CDR3 is CASSRRQGSYEQYV. CDR3 DNA: TGTGCCAGCAGCAGACGACAGGGGTCCTACGAGCAGTACGTC.

V is TRBV2 and J is TRBJ1-5; 8 bases map to TRBD1. V gave up 11 bases and J gave up 3 bases; unmatched junction bases: 9. The CDR3 totals 14 residues. CDR1 is SNHLY and CDR2 is FYNNEI in the germline V gene. The DNA of the CDR3 is TGTGCCGAAGGGGCAGGGGGCTACAATCAGCCCCAGCATTTT. Amino acid sequence: CAEGAGGYNQPQHF.

The rearrangement joins TRBV30 to TRBJ1-6; 9 bases align to TRBD1. CDR1 GTSNPN and CDR2 SVGIG come from the germline V gene (reference sequence). Trimming took 3 bases from V and 7 from J; bases not matched to a gene: 10. The CDR3 has 16 amino acids. The CDR3 spells CAWRDIRQGENSPLHF. CDR3 DNA: TGTGCCTGGAGGGACATACGACAGGGGGAGAATTCACCCCTCCACTTT.

V and J are TRBV3-1 (or the pseudogene TRBV3-2) and TRBJ1-6; D call uncertain. This CDR3 contains 14 residues. Germline-derived CDR1 and CDR2 are LGHDT and YNNKEL (reference sequence). Trimming removed 6 bases at V and 7 bases at J, with 13 bases between. As DNA, the CDR3 is TGTGCCAGCAGTCCTAGTTCCGGAAATTCACCCCTCCACTTT. This gives the protein CASSPSSGNSPLHF.

This chain uses TRBV9 with TRBJ2-2, with 7 bases fitting TRBD2. J gave up 6 bases and V 4 bases, and 9 bases lay outside the gene matches. The CDR3 is made up of 15 amino acids. Germline V CDR1 and CDR2: SGDLS, YYNGEE. DNA of the CDR3: TGTGCCAGCAGCCCCAAGGGGAGGGCCTCCGGGGAGCTGTTTTTT. As protein: CASSPKGRASGELFF.

The J gene is TRBJ2-2, the V gene TRBV19; 7 bases are a match to TRBD1. Looked up from germline, CDR1 is LNHDA and CDR2 is SQIVND (reference sequence). With V trimmed by 4 bases and J by 7 bases, 6 bases remained unmatched. This CDR3 region has 14 residues. For the CDR3, the DNA is TGTGCCAGTAGTAAAACAGGGGTAGGCGGGGAGCTGTTTTTT. Amino acids: CASSKTGVGGELFF.

This clone was counted only a few times. This chain connects TRBV9 to TRBJ2-1, with TRBD1 matching 8 bases. The ends lost 0 bases at V and 5 bases at J; junction bases unmatched: 4. Germline loops: CDR1 SGDLS, CDR2 YYNGEE. There are 15 residues in the CDR3. CDR3 nucleotide sequence: TGTGCCAGCAGCGTAGGACAGGGGCAAAACAATGAGCAGTTCTTC. Translated: CASSVGQGQNNEQFF.

V gene TRBV7-8 combines with J gene TRBJ2-3; 10 bases line up with TRBD2. V was clipped by 5 bases and J by 5 bases; unmatched bases: 4. Per the germline V gene, CDR1 is SGHVS and CDR2 is FQNEAQ. The CDR3 length is 14 residues. CDR3 nucleotide sequence: TGTGCCAGCAGCCCTTGGACTAGCGGAGATACGCAGTATTTT. Protein sequence: CASSPWTSGDTQYF. Full variable domain (remainder filled in from reference TRBV7-8 and TRBJ2-3): GAGVSQSPRYKVAKRGQDVALRCDPISGHVSLFWYQQALGQGPEFLTYFQNEAQLDKSGLPSDRFFAERPEGSVSTLKIQRTQQEDSAVYLCASSPWTSGDTQYFGPGTRLTVL.

This chain uses TRBV5-1 with TRBJ2-2; TRBD1 might be the D (6 bases). Germline V gene data show CDR1 as SGHRS and CDR2 as YFSETQ. The CDR3 contains 15 residues. Trimming shortened V by 1 base and J by 1 base, and 8 bases separated the two germline ends. The chain's CDR3 is CASSLMGQNTGELFF. The DNA for the CDR3 is TGCGCCAGCAGCTTGATGGGACAGAACACCGGGGAGCTGTTTTTT.

Here the CDR3 reads CASSETGTDTQYF. The CDR3 nucleotides read TGTGCCAGCAGTGAAACAGGCACAGATACGCAGTATTTT. This sequence joins TRBV6-1 and TRBJ2-3, with D unresolved. The germline CDR1 and CDR2 sequences are MNHNS and SASEGT. V lost 2 bases, J lost 1 base, and 4 bases lay in between. The CDR3 covers 13 residues.

The genes are TRBV6-5 and TRBJ1-1; D not certain. CDR3 length: 13 amino acids. The V gene's germline CDR1 is MNHEY and CDR2 SVGAGI. Trimming took off 7 bases at V and 0 bases at J, with 9 bases between the two ends. The CDR3 DNA follows: TGTGCCAGCAAACAGATCATGAACACTGAAGCTTTCTTT. Amino acids: CASKQIMNTEAFF.

CDR3 sequence reads: CASSPGQAYTEAFF. CDR3 in DNA: TGTGCCAGCAGTCCCGGACAGGCTTACACTGAAGCTTTCTTT. V and J are TRBV27 and TRBJ1-1; 7 nucleotides line up with TRBD1. The CDR3 has 14 residues. J gave up 3 bases and V 5 bases, and 6 bases lay outside the gene matches. Germline CDR1 MNHEY, CDR2 SMNVEV (reference sequence).

This clone was counted at least ten times. This chain joins TRBV9 and TRBJ1-2; no firm D call. There are 15 residues in the CDR3. Trimming cost V 0 bases and J 7 bases, with 16 bases left between them. Per germline, CDR1 SGDLS and CDR2 YYNGEE. The DNA for the CDR3 is TGTGCCAGCAGCGTAGCTGAGGGCGCGTTGGGTGGCTACACCTTC. Protein product: CASSVAEGALGGYTF. The full variable domain, its missing parts supplied by reference TRBV9 and TRBJ1-2, is DSGVTQTPKHLITATGQRVTLRCSPRSGDLSVYWYQQSLDQGLQFLIQYYNGEERAKGNILERFSAQQFPDLHSELNLSSLELGDSALYFCASSVAEGALGGYTFGSGTRLTVV.

This rearrangement joins TRBV19 to TRBJ2-1; 12 bases line up with TRBD2. The J segment lost 3 bases and the V segment lost 5 bases, leaving 5 bases of the junction unmatched. Per the germline V gene, CDR1 is LNHDA and CDR2 is SQIVND (reference sequence). The CDR3 is 16 residues long. CDR3 region: CASSVTSGGFYNEQFF. For the CDR3, the DNA is TGTGCCAGTAGTGTGACTAGCGGGGGATTCTACAATGAGCAGTTCTTC.

This chain joins TRBV21-1 and TRBJ2-2; the D call TRBD2 from the table was never checked on the DNA. TRBV21-1 is a pseudogene segment. This CDR3 is built from 18 residues. This CDR3 is CASSKARGLAGPGGELFF. The CDR3, as DNA: TGTGCCAGCAGCAAAGCGAGAGGGCTAGCGGGGCCGGGCGGGGAGCTGTTTTTT.